This is a list of T cell receptor beta chains from one sample in a study of control samples from healthy donors and cancer patients. Generated by immunoSEQ multiplex PCR, the TCRdb table keeps only in-frame clones and is missing some. Among about 120,000 clones listed, 88% were seen once. Specimen: blood. These receptor sequences come from a man aged 40-49 years in good health. Both conserved end residues are part of each CDR3. D genes are given only for firm matches. Clone size is stated in some rows and not others, as once, few, many or a class when expanded.

TRBJ2-1 | TRBV11-3 | TRBD1 | once | TGTGCCAGCAGCTTAGTCACAGGGGGTAGGAATGAGCAGTTCTTC | CASSLVTGGRNEQFF
TRBJ1-1 | TRBV29-1 | NA | NA | TGCAGCGGGACTGGTATCAGTCGGGGGACTGAAGCTTTCTTT | CSGTGISRGTEAFF
TRBJ1-2 | TRBV9 | NA | NA | TGTGCCAGCAGCTCCGGGGGCCTTGGCTACACCTTC | CASSSGGLGYTF
TRBJ1-1 | TRBV30 | NA | NA | TGTGCCTGGAAACGACGTTTTGAAGCTTTCTTT | CAWKRRFEAFF
TRBJ1-1 | TRBV3-1/TRBV3-2 | NA | NA | TGTGCCAGCAGCCCGTTCGGAGCGAACACTGAAGCTTTCTTT | CASSPFGANTEAFF
TRBJ1-1 | TRBV18 | NA | NA | TGTGCCAGCTCACCACGGGGGGCGCGGGTCGCAGCTTTCTTT | CASSPRGARVAAFF
TRBJ2-6 | TRBV9 | NA | once | TGTGCCAGCAGCGTAGTTCCCGCAGCCGCCTCTGGGGCCAACGTCCTGACTTTC | CASSVVPAAASGANVLTF
TRBJ1-5 | TRBV2 | NA | NA | TGTGCCAGCACTGGAGTTCATAGCTCCAATCAGCCCCAGCATTTT | CASTGVHSSNQPQHF
TRBJ2-7 | TRBV30 | TRBD2 | NA | TGTGCCTGGAGTCAATCTAGCGGGGACTACGAGCAGTACTTC | CAWSQSSGDYEQYF
TRBJ1-4 | TRBV25-1 | NA | NA | TGTGCCAGCAGCAAAGGGGAGGGCGGAACTAATGAAAAACTGTTTTTT | CASSKGEGGTNEKLFF
TRBJ2-7 | TRBV2 | NA | once | TGTGCCAGCAGTTCCAGCGGAAGCTCCTACGAGCAGTACTTC | CASSSSGSSYEQYF
TRBJ2-2 | TRBV10-3 | NA | NA | TGTGCCATCAGTGAGGGACAGAACACCGGGGAGCTGTTTTTT | CAISEGQNTGELFF
TRBJ2-6 | TRBV12-5 | TRBD1 | NA | TGTGCTAGTGGTTCGGGACAGGGGTTATCTGGGGCCAACGTCCTGACTTTC | CASGSGQGLSGANVLTF
TRBJ2-3 | TRBV7-2 | NA | once | TGTGCCAGCAGCTTAACTTGGCGGGATACGCAGTATTTT | CASSLTWRDTQYF
TRBJ1-3 | TRBV24-1 | NA | once | TGTGCCACCGAGGATTGGACTGGAAACACCATATATTTT | CATEDWTGNTIYF
TRBJ1-5 | TRBV12-5 | NA | NA | TGTGCTAGTGGTTTAGGGGGAGGCAATCAGCCCCAGCATTTT | CASGLGGGNQPQHF
TRBJ1-2 | TRBV9 | TRBD1 | NA | TGTGCCAGCAGCGGTACAGGGGGCGGAATGTCTGGCTACACCTTC | CASSGTGGGMSGYTF
TRBJ2-1 | TRBV7-9 | TRBD1 | NA | TGTGCCAGCAGCTTAAGGTCGACAGGGCTTTTCTTC | CASSLRSTGLFF
TRBJ2-2 | TRBV19 | NA | NA | TGTGCCAGTATGCGGTCGGGCAGGGCGGGCACCGGGGAGCTGTTTTTT | CASMRSGRAGTGELFF
TRBJ1-4 | TRBV6-1 | NA | NA | TGTGCCAGCAGTGAAGCTGAAAAGGAAAAACTGTTTTTT | CASSEAEKEKLFF
TRBJ2-3 | TRBV18 | NA | NA | TGTGCCAGCTCACCGCGGGAAGGGAGCCGCACAGATACGCAGTATTTT | CASSPREGSRTDTQYF